This TCR beta chain was profiled in a study of cytomegalovirus exposure and HLA in healthy donors. Whole-study findings and limits: Within the data, a cluster of highly shared sequence variants was likely a sequencing artifact. Later genetic work tied a missense DCLRE1C variant to beta-chain V and J trimming.

Germline loops: CDR1 LNHDA, CDR2 SQIVND (reference sequence). This CDR3 comprises 15 residues. V shed 5 bases and J 0 bases; nucleotides not matched to a gene: 6. At the time of sampling, donors were nominally healthy, though unrecorded immune exposures were likely. Concerning this clone: Its antigen is currently unknown.

PCR was performed using 60 Vbeta and 13 Jbeta primers. Produced via immunoSEQ multiplex PCR; TCRdb's table is partial and in-frame only. The table has about 180,000 clones, around 80% seen once. The sample comprised PBMCs. The rearrangement links TRBV19 to TRBJ1-2; TRBD1 aligns across 7 bases. This clonotype was sampled from a man aged 35 to 55 in good health and CMV-seronegative. The CDR3 reads CASSVDRAANYGYTF. DNA for the CDR3: TGTGCCAGTAGTGTTGACAGGGCAGCTAACTATGGCTACACCTTC.